A selection of T cell receptor beta chains follows, all from one sample in a study of PD-1 blockade in classical Hodgkin lymphoma. The repertoire was sequenced with immunoSEQ multiplex PCR; TCRdb's copy has only in-frame clones and lacks some. The sample holds about 98,000 clones, roughly 80% seen once. The source material was peripheral blood mononuclear cells (PBMCs), sampled before the second cycle of nivolumab. Every receptor here comes from a human donor with classical Hodgkin lymphoma. Each CDR3 is given with its conserved first and last residue. The D gene is left open where the match is weak. The size field is filled for only some rows; it gives once, few, many or a size class.

v_gene: TRBV7-3
j_gene: TRBJ1-2
d_gene: NA
abundance: NA
CDR3nt: TGTGCCAGCAGCTCTGGGTTGGGCAGGGACTATGGCTACACCTTC
CDR3aa: CASSSGLGRDYGYTF

v_gene: TRBV7-8
j_gene: TRBJ1-4
d_gene: NA
abundance: NA
CDR3nt: TGTGCCAGCAGCTTCGACGGAGCCCTTGCAACTAATGAAAAACTGTTTTTT
CDR3aa: CASSFDGALATNEKLFF

v_gene: TRBV5-4
j_gene: TRBJ1-2
d_gene: TRBD1
abundance: NA
CDR3nt: TGTGCCAGCAGCCGCCGGGACAGGGGGCCCTTTGGCTACACCTTC
CDR3aa: CASSRRDRGPFGYTF

v_gene: TRBV7-8
j_gene: TRBJ2-5
d_gene: TRBD1
abundance: NA
CDR3nt: TGTGCCAGCAGCTTAGTAGACAGGGGTCAGACCCAGTACTTC
CDR3aa: CASSLVDRGQTQYF

v_gene: TRBV2
j_gene: TRBJ2-7
d_gene: NA
abundance: NA
CDR3nt: TGTGCCAGCAGTGAAGTTGGGGGAGCCTCCTACGAGCAGTACTTC
CDR3aa: CASSEVGGASYEQYF

v_gene: TRBV10-3
j_gene: TRBJ1-2
d_gene: TRBD1
abundance: NA
CDR3nt: TGTGCCATCAGTCCAGGGGGCAATAACTATGGCTACACCTTC
CDR3aa: CAISPGGNNYGYTF

v_gene: TRBV14
j_gene: TRBJ2-1
d_gene: NA
abundance: NA
CDR3nt: TGTGCCAGCAGCCACCCGAACATTAATGAGCAGTTCTTC
CDR3aa: CASSHPNINEQFF

v_gene: TRBV4-1
j_gene: TRBJ2-3
d_gene: NA
abundance: NA
CDR3nt: TGCGCCAGCAGCCCACCCTCAGGAACAGATACGCAGTATTTT
CDR3aa: CASSPPSGTDTQYF

v_gene: TRBV19
j_gene: TRBJ2-1
d_gene: TRBD2
abundance: once
CDR3nt: TGTGCCAGTACCCCTCCTCCGGGGACTAGCGGAGACAATGAGCAGTTCTTC
CDR3aa: CASTPPPGTSGDNEQFF

v_gene: TRBV30
j_gene: TRBJ1-1
d_gene: NA
abundance: NA
CDR3nt: TGTGCCTGGAGTGTAACCGCCGGGTTCAAAACTGAAGCTTTCTTT
CDR3aa: CAWSVTAGFKTEAFF

v_gene: TRBV5-6
j_gene: TRBJ1-3
d_gene: TRBD1
abundance: NA
CDR3nt: TGTGCCAGCAGCCCGGACAGGGTTGGAAACACCATATATTTT
CDR3aa: CASSPDRVGNTIYF

v_gene: TRBV15
j_gene: TRBJ2-2
d_gene: NA
abundance: NA
CDR3nt: TGTGCCACCAGCAGTGGTTTTAGAAACACCGGGGAGCTGTTTTTT
CDR3aa: CATSSGFRNTGELFF

v_gene: TRBV5-1
j_gene: TRBJ2-1
d_gene: TRBD2
abundance: NA
CDR3nt: TGCGCCAGCAGCTTGGATACAGCCACTAGCGGGCAGTTCTTC
CDR3aa: CASSLDTATSGQFF

v_gene: TRBV11-2
j_gene: TRBJ2-7
d_gene: TRBD1
abundance: NA
CDR3nt: TGTGCCAGCAGCTGGGACAGGGTCAACGAGCAGTACTTC
CDR3aa: CASSWDRVNEQYF

v_gene: TRBV27
j_gene: TRBJ2-1
d_gene: TRBD2
abundance: NA
CDR3nt: TGTGCCAGCAGTTTAAGGGGGACTAGCGGCCCTAATGAGCAGTTCTTC
CDR3aa: CASSLRGTSGPNEQFF

v_gene: TRBV2
j_gene: TRBJ1-5
d_gene: TRBD1
abundance: NA
CDR3nt: TGTGCCAGCTACGGGACAGGGGACCAGCCCCAGCATTTT
CDR3aa: CASYGTGDQPQHF

v_gene: TRBV2
j_gene: TRBJ2-3
d_gene: NA
abundance: NA
CDR3nt: TGTGCCAGCAGTGGGTTTATTTTAGATACGCAGTATTTT
CDR3aa: CASSGFILDTQYF

v_gene: TRBV19
j_gene: TRBJ2-2
d_gene: TRBD2
abundance: NA
CDR3nt: TGTGCCAGTATGGGACTAGCGAACACCGGGGAGCTGTTTTTT
CDR3aa: CASMGLANTGELFF

v_gene: TRBV19
j_gene: TRBJ1-1
d_gene: TRBD1
abundance: NA
CDR3nt: TGTGCCAGTAGTATAAAGGGACAGGGAAGCACTGAAGCTTTCTTT
CDR3aa: CASSIKGQGSTEAFF

v_gene: TRBV7-6
j_gene: TRBJ2-7
d_gene: TRBD2
abundance: NA
CDR3nt: TGTGCCAGCAGCTTAGTGTCGACTAGCGGGGCATCCTCCTCCTACGAGCAGTACTTC
CDR3aa: CASSLVSTSGASSSYEQYF

v_gene: TRBV6-5
j_gene: TRBJ2-3
d_gene: NA
abundance: NA
CDR3nt: TGTGCCAGCAGTTACGGGGTCGGAGACACAGATACGCAGTATTTT
CDR3aa: CASSYGVGDTDTQYF

v_gene: TRBV7-8
j_gene: TRBJ2-7
d_gene: NA
abundance: NA
CDR3nt: TGTGCCAGCAGCTCCGACTTCGCGGGGCAGTACTTC
CDR3aa: CASSSDFAGQYF

v_gene: TRBV7-9
j_gene: TRBJ2-7
d_gene: NA
abundance: NA
CDR3nt: TGTGCCAGCAGCCCACAGTTATACGAGCAGTACTTC
CDR3aa: CASSPQLYEQYF

v_gene: TRBV2
j_gene: TRBJ1-1
d_gene: NA
abundance: NA
CDR3nt: TGTGCCAGCAGTGAGGAGTGGGGCGACACTGAAGCTTTCTTT
CDR3aa: CASSEEWGDTEAFF

v_gene: TRBV4-2
j_gene: TRBJ2-1
d_gene: TRBD2
abundance: NA
CDR3nt: TGTGCCAGCCGGGCGGGAGAAGTTTATGAGCAGTTCTTC
CDR3aa: CASRAGEVYEQFF

v_gene: TRBV7-2
j_gene: TRBJ1-2
d_gene: TRBD1
abundance: NA
CDR3nt: TGTGCCAGCAGCTTTAGCCCCGGGACAGGGAGTAGCGGCTACACCTTC
CDR3aa: CASSFSPGTGSSGYTF

v_gene: TRBV6-6
j_gene: TRBJ2-7
d_gene: NA
abundance: NA
CDR3nt: TGTGCCAGCAGTTACGAGTCTACGAGGACTTCGCAGCAGTACTTC
CDR3aa: CASSYESTRTSQQYF

v_gene: TRBV12-5
j_gene: TRBJ1-5
d_gene: NA
abundance: NA
CDR3nt: TGTGCTAGTGCCCCGCGGCTGGGTCCACGCGGAGCGAATCAGCCCCAGCATTTT
CDR3aa: CASAPRLGPRGANQPQHF

v_gene: TRBV6-1
j_gene: TRBJ2-7
d_gene: TRBD2
abundance: NA
CDR3nt: TGTGCCAGCAGTGAAGCGAGGACTAGTAACTACGAGCAGTACTTC
CDR3aa: CASSEARTSNYEQYF

v_gene: TRBV9
j_gene: TRBJ1-5
d_gene: TRBD1
abundance: NA
CDR3nt: TGTGCCAGCAGCGTGGGACAGGGTGGCAATCAGCCCCAGCATTTT
CDR3aa: CASSVGQGGNQPQHF

v_gene: TRBV4-1
j_gene: TRBJ2-3
d_gene: NA
abundance: NA
CDR3nt: TGCGCCAGCAGCCACCGGGCGGGGTTAGGCACAGATACGCAGTATTTT
CDR3aa: CASSHRAGLGTDTQYF

v_gene: TRBV21-1
j_gene: TRBJ1-1
d_gene: NA
abundance: NA
CDR3nt: TGTGCCAGCAGCAAAGGGAATGGGAAGCGGTCCAGCATGAACACTGAAGCTTTCTTT
CDR3aa: CASSKGNGKRSSMNTEAFF

v_gene: TRBV4-2
j_gene: TRBJ1-5
d_gene: NA
abundance: NA
CDR3nt: TGTGCCAGCAGCCAAGGGGAGGGCGACAATCAGCCCCAGCATTTT
CDR3aa: CASSQGEGDNQPQHF

v_gene: TRBV18
j_gene: TRBJ2-2
d_gene: NA
abundance: NA
CDR3nt: TGTGCCAGCTCATCCCCCGACAGGGAGCTGTTTTTT
CDR3aa: CASSSPDRELFF

v_gene: TRBV28
j_gene: TRBJ2-7
d_gene: NA
abundance: NA
CDR3nt: TGTGCCAGCAGGGCGGGGTCCTACGAGCAGTACTTC
CDR3aa: CASRAGSYEQYF

v_gene: TRBV18
j_gene: TRBJ2-2
d_gene: TRBD2
abundance: NA
CDR3nt: TGTGCCAGCTCACCACTAAGCGGGGCCACCGGGGAGCTGTTTTTT
CDR3aa: CASSPLSGATGELFF

v_gene: TRBV2
j_gene: TRBJ2-7
d_gene: TRBD2
abundance: NA
CDR3nt: TGTGCCAGCACGAGCGGGGACCTCTACGAGCAGTACTTC
CDR3aa: CASTSGDLYEQYF

v_gene: TRBV19
j_gene: TRBJ2-6
d_gene: TRBD1
abundance: NA
CDR3nt: TGTGCCAGCAATACAGGGGGCATCTCTGGGGCCAACGTCCTGACTTTC
CDR3aa: CASNTGGISGANVLTF

v_gene: TRBV7-2
j_gene: TRBJ1-1
d_gene: NA
abundance: NA
CDR3nt: TGTGCCAGCAGCTCACTGCTCCTGGAGACTGAAGCTTTCTTT
CDR3aa: CASSSLLLETEAFF

v_gene: TRBV19
j_gene: TRBJ1-5
d_gene: NA
abundance: NA
CDR3nt: TGTGCCACCCAGGTTGTCAATCAGCCCCAGCATTTT
CDR3aa: CATQVVNQPQHF

v_gene: TRBV4-1
j_gene: TRBJ2-1
d_gene: NA
abundance: NA
CDR3nt: TGCGCCAGCAGCCAAGAGCGAGGGACTGAGCAGTTCTTC
CDR3aa: CASSQERGTEQFF

v_gene: TRBV9
j_gene: TRBJ2-2
d_gene: NA
abundance: few
CDR3nt: TGTGCCAGCAGCGTAGCAGGGTCCAGCGAGTCGGGCACCGGGGAGCTGTTTTTT
CDR3aa: CASSVAGSSESGTGELFF

v_gene: TRBV19
j_gene: TRBJ2-4
d_gene: NA
abundance: NA
CDR3nt: TGTGCCAGTAGTATCCCAGGGGAAGCCAAAAACATTCAGTACTTC
CDR3aa: CASSIPGEAKNIQYF

v_gene: TRBV7-9
j_gene: TRBJ2-4
d_gene: TRBD1
abundance: NA
CDR3nt: TGTGCCAGCAGCTCCGGGACAGGGAGGGACATTCAGTACTTC
CDR3aa: CASSSGTGRDIQYF

v_gene: TRBV6-6
j_gene: TRBJ2-2
d_gene: NA
abundance: once
CDR3nt: TGTGCCAGCAGGGCCCTTCGGGGGGAGCTGTTTTTT
CDR3aa: CASRALRGELFF

v_gene: TRBV28
j_gene: TRBJ2-7
d_gene: NA
abundance: NA
CDR3nt: TGTGCCAGCAGTTTATTGACAGGGAGGAGCGAGCAGTACTTC
CDR3aa: CASSLLTGRSEQYF

v_gene: TRBV7-2
j_gene: TRBJ2-7
d_gene: TRBD2
abundance: NA
CDR3nt: TGTGCCACCCGGGCTAGCGGGACCTACGAGCAGTACTTC
CDR3aa: CATRASGTYEQYF